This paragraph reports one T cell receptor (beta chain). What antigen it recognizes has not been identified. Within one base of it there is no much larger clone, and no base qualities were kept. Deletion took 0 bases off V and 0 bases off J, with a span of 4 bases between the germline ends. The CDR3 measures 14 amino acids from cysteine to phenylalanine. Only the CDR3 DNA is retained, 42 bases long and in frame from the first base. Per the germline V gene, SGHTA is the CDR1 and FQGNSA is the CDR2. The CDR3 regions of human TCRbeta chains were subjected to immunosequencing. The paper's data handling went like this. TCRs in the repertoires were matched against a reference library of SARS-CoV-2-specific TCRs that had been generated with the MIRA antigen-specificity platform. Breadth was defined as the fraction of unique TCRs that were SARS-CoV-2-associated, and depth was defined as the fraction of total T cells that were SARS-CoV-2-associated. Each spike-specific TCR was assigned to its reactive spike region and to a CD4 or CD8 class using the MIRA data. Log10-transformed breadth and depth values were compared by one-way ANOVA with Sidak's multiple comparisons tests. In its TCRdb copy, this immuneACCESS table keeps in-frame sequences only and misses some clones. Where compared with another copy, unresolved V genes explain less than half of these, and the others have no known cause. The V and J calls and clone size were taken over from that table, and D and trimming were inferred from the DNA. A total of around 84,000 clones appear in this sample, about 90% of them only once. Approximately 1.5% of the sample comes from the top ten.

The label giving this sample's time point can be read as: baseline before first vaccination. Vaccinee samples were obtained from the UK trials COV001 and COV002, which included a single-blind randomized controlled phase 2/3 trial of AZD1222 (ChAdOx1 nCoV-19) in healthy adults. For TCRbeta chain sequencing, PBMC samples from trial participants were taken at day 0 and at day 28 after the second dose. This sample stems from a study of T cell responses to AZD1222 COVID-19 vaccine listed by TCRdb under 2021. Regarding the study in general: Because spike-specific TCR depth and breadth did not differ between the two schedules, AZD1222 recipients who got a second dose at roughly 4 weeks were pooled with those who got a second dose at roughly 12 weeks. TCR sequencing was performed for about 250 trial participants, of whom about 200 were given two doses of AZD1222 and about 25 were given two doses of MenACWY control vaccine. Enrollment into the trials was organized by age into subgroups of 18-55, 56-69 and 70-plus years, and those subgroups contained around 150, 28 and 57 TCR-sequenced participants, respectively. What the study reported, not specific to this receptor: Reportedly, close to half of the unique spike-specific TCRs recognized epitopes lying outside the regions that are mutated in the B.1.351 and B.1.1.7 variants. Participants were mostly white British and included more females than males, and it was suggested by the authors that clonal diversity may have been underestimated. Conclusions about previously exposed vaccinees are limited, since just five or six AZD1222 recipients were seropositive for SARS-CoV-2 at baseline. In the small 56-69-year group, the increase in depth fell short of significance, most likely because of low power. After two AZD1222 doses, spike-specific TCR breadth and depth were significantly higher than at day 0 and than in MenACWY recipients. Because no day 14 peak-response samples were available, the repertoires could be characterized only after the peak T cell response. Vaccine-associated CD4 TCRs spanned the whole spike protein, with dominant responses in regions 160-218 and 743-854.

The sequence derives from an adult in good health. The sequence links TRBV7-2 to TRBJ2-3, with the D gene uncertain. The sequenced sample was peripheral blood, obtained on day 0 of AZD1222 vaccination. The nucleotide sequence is TGTGCCAGCAGCTTAGCGCTAAGCACAGATACGCAGTATTTT. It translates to CASSLALSTDTQYF.